The 21 T cell receptor beta chains presented below share a single source sample, sequenced in a study of long-term antiretroviral therapy in people with HIV. Sequencing relied on immunoSEQ assay v3.0, run at survey level. TCRdb's table, derived via immunoSEQ multiplex PCR, lists solely in-frame clones and lacks some. The sample yields tens of thousands of clones, 75% to 90% seen once. Sequencing used unsorted PBMCs, obtained 0.8 years before starting antiretroviral therapy. The receptor set was obtained from a man aged 18 to 29 with HIV.

The J gene is TRBJ2-7, the V gene TRBV6-1; the match to TRBD2 covers 10 bases. The CDR3 sequence is 14 residues long. Germline V gene lookup returns CDR1 MNHNS and CDR2 SASEGT. The ends lost 4 bases at V and 7 bases at J; junction bases unmatched: 7. CDR3 sequence reads: CASSALAGGDEQYF. In DNA form, the CDR3 reads TGTGCCAGCAGTGCTTTAGCGGGAGGAGATGAGCAGTACTTC.

The sample holds one count of this clone. The CDR3 region has the DNA TGTGCCAGCAGTAGCGGGACGACCCGGGGCTACACCTTC. This gives the protein CASSSGTTRGYTF. The chain recombines TRBV25-1 with TRBJ1-2, with D possibly being TRBD1 (5 bases). The germline V gene has CDR1 MGHDK and CDR2 SYGVNS. Trimming shortened V by 5 bases and J by 8 bases, and 15 bases separated the two germline ends. The CDR3 has 13 amino acids.

This sequence joins TRBV11-2 and TRBJ2-2; D unclear. Germline V gene sequence: CDR1 SGHAT, CDR2 FQNNGV. V was cut by 2 bases and J by 3 bases, with 16 bases left in between. This CDR3 is built from 17 residues. The CDR3 bases are TGTGCCAGCAGCTTAAAAGGGTTAACGGGTTACACCGGGGAGCTGTTTTTT. It translates to CASSLKGLTGYTGELFF.

In its sample, this clone was seen a few times. The chain is built from TRBV19 and TRBJ1-5; D is possibly TRBD1 (5 bases). The V and J ends lost 6 bases and 9 bases respectively, with 12 bases between them. The germline CDR1 and CDR2 sequences are LNHDA and SQIVND (reference sequence). This CDR3 has 12 residues. DNA of the CDR3: TGTGCCAGTAGGGGGACCGATAGGCCCCAGCATTTT. Amino acids: CASRGTDRPQHF.

The chain couples TRBV4-3 to TRBJ1-2; no reliable D call. The CDR3 is 13 amino acids. Germline V lookup: CDR1 LGHNA, CDR2 YSLEER. V gave up 0 bases and J gave up 7 bases, with 9 bases separating them. DNA for the CDR3: TGCGCCAGCAGCCAAGATTTAAATCTTGGCTACACCTTC. It translates to CASSQDLNLGYTF.

This clone was picked up a small number of times. V usage is TRBV19 and J usage is TRBJ1-2, with unresolved D. V was trimmed by 7 bases and J by 1 base, leaving 13 bases between them. CDR3 length: 14 residues. Per germline, CDR1 LNHDA and CDR2 SQIVND (reference sequence). In DNA, the CDR3 is TGTGCCAGTATTGGGCAGGACCTTAACTATGGCTACACCTTC. Translated: CASIGQDLNYGYTF.

The chain carries TRBV27 and TRBJ2-7; possible D gene TRBD1, 5 bases. This CDR3 contains 15 residues. Germline V lookup: CDR1 MNHEY, CDR2 SMNVEV (reference sequence). The ends were cut back, 6 bases at V and 0 bases at J, with 15 bases in the middle. The chain's CDR3 is CASSTQGGSSYEQYF. The CDR3 DNA follows: TGTGCCAGCAGCACTCAGGGTGGAAGCTCCTACGAGCAGTACTTC.

The chain carries TRBV19 and TRBJ2-4; D perhaps matches TRBD2 (5 bases). V shed 5 bases and J shed 11 bases, with 13 bases lying between them. The V gene's germline CDR1 is LNHDA and CDR2 SQIVND (reference sequence). This CDR3 contains 12 residues. The CDR3 region has the DNA TGTGCCAGTAGTCTCCCGGGGAATCTTCAGTACTTC. The encoded protein is CASSLPGNLQYF. The full variable domain, completed using reference TRBV19 and TRBJ2-4, is DGGITQSPKYLFRKEGQNVTLSCEQNLNHDAMYWYRQDPGQGLRLIYYSQIVNDFQKGDIAEGYSVSREKKESFPLTVTSAQKNPTAFYLCASSLPGNLQYFGAGTRLSVL.

The rearrangement links TRBV18 to TRBJ1-3; D unresolved. The ends were cut back, 6 bases at V and 1 base at J, with 10 bases in the middle. The germline V gene encodes CDR1 KGHSH and CDR2 LQKENI. The length of the CDR3 is 14 residues. CDR3 amino acids: CASSPGSSGNTIYF. CDR3 sequence (DNA): TGTGCCAGCTCCCCGGGGTCGTCTGGAAACACCATATATTTT.

This sequence joins TRBV7-9 and TRBJ2-5; 11 bases align to TRBD1. V shed 1 base, J shed 4 bases, and the junction held 2 bases outside the gene matches. Germline CDR1 reads SEHNR; CDR2 reads FQNEAQ (reference sequence). The CDR3 totals 15 residues. The CDR3 protein is CASSLGTGGGETQYF. In DNA, the CDR3 is TGTGCCAGCAGCTTAGGGACAGGGGGCGGAGAGACCCAGTACTTC.

The chain uses TRBV5-1 and TRBJ2-1; the D is unclear. Looked up from germline, CDR1 is SGHRS and CDR2 is YFSETQ. This CDR3 region has 12 residues. V lost 1 base to trimming and J lost 7 bases, with 6 bases between them. CDR3 DNA sequence: TGCGCCAGCAGCTTGAGAGAAAATGAGCAGTTCTTC. Translation gives CASSLRENEQFF.

This chain connects TRBV7-2 to TRBJ2-1; no clear D gene. The V end lost 5 bases, the J end lost 5 bases, and 13 bases lay between the germline ends. The V gene's germline CDR1 is SGHTA and CDR2 FQGNSA. The CDR3 length is 14 residues. The CDR3 DNA is TGTGCCAGCAGCCCCCAATCGGTTGACAATGAGCAGTTCTTC. It is translated as CASSPQSVDNEQFF.

The genes are TRBV18 and TRBJ1-3, with D uncertain. The germline V gene encodes CDR1 KGHSH and CDR2 LQKENI. The V end was cut by 2 bases, the J end by 2 bases, with 10 bases between. This CDR3 has 15 amino acids. The CDR3 DNA reads TGTGCCAGCTCACCAGGGTCTAGAACTGGAAACACCATATATTTT. This sequence encodes CASSPGSRTGNTIYF.

The V call is TRBV6-1, the J call TRBJ1-5; maybe TRBD1 (5 bases). The length of the CDR3 is 13 residues. The ends were cut back, 7 bases at V and 5 bases at J, with 12 bases in the middle. The germline CDR1 and CDR2 sequences are MNHNS and SASEGT. The CDR3 coding sequence is TGTGCCAGCAACCCTCGGGGGGATCAGCCCCAGCATTTT. It specifies CASNPRGDQPQHF.

V and J are TRBV9 and TRBJ1-1; the match to TRBD1 covers 10 bases. The CDR3 has 13 residues. The J segment lost 11 bases and the V segment lost 8 bases, leaving 12 bases of the junction unmatched. CDR1 SGDLS and CDR2 YYNGEE come from the germline V gene. The CDR3 nucleotides read TGTGCCAGATGGGGGACAGGGGATTTGTTGGCTTTCTTT. This gives the protein CARWGTGDLLAFF.

This sequence joins TRBV4-3 and TRBJ1-2; 7 bases match TRBD1. This CDR3 region has 16 residues. CDR1 is LGHNA, CDR2 YSLEER, per germline. After removal of 0 bases from V and 4 bases from J, the junction contained 8 bases not matched to a gene. In nucleotides, the CDR3 is TGCGCCAGCAGCCAAGAATTCAGGACAGGAGCCTATGGCTACACCTTC. Translating it yields CASSQEFRTGAYGYTF.

The V and J genes are TRBV19 and TRBJ1-4; D gene unclear. V shed 3 bases and J shed 7 bases, with 3 bases lying between them. The CDR3 runs to 11 residues. From germline, CDR1 is LNHDA and CDR2 SQIVND (reference sequence). This CDR3 reads CASSIPEKLFF. In nucleotides, the CDR3 is TGTGCCAGTAGTATTCCTGAAAAACTGTTTTTT.

This clone has a handful of counts. The chain couples TRBV2 to TRBJ1-5, with a tentative D call TRBD1 (5 bases). With 2 bases removed from V and 2 bases from J, the gap between germline ends came to 7 bases. CDR1 is SNHLY, CDR2 FYNNEI, per germline. The CDR3 has 14 residues. The CDR3 loop is CASSEKTGNQPQHF. DNA for the CDR3: TGTGCCAGCAGTGAAAAGACAGGCAATCAGCCCCAGCATTTT.

This chain links TRBV7-2 with TRBJ2-7; D is uncertain. V was shortened by 4 bases and J by 2 bases, with 12 bases between the two germline ends. The CDR3 length is 14 residues. CDR1 is SGHTA and CDR2 is FQGNSA in the germline V gene. Here the CDR3 DNA reads TGTGCCAGCAGCTCCTATAACCCACCCTACGAGCAGTACTTC. Translating it yields CASSSYNPPYEQYF.

The gene calls are TRBV2 and TRBJ2-2; D may correspond to TRBD1 or TRBD2 (5 bases each). The V and J ends lost 4 bases and 5 bases respectively, with 14 bases between them. CDR3 length equals 15 residues. CDR1 and CDR2 from the germline V gene are SNHLY and FYNNEI. The CDR3 sequence: CASSAGTPSTGELFF. CDR3 sequence (DNA): TGTGCCAGCAGTGCCGGGACGCCCTCGACCGGGGAGCTGTTTTTT.

This sequence joins TRBV11-2 and TRBJ1-5, with D maybe TRBD1 (5 bases). V gave up 1 base and J gave up 8 bases, with 9 bases separating them. The germline V gene has CDR1 SGHAT and CDR2 FQNNGV. The CDR3 consists of 13 residues. For the CDR3, the DNA is TGTGCCAGCAGCTTAGTTGGGGGGAAGCCCCAGCATTTT. The encoded protein is CASSLVGGKPQHF. Filled out from reference TRBV11-2 and TRBJ1-5, the complete variable domain reads EAGVAQSPRYKIIEKRQSVAFWCNPISGHATLYWYQQILGQGPKLLIQFQNNGVVDDSQLPKDRFSAERLKGVDSTLKIQPAKLEDSAVYLCASSLVGGKPQHFGDGTRLSIL.